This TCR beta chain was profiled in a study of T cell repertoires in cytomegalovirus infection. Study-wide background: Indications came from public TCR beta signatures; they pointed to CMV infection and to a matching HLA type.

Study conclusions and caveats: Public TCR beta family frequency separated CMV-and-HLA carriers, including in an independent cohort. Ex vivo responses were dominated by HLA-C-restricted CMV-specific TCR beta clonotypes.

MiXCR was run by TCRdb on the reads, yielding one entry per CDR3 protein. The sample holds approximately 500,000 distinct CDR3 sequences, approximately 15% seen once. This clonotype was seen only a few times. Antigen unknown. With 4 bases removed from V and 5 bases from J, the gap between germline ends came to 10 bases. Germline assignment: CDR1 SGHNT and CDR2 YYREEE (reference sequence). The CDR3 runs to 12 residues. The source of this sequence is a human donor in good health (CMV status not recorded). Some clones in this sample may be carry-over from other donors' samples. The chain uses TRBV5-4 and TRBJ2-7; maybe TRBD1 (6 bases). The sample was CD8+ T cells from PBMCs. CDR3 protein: CASSAAGDEQYF. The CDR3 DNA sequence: TGTGCCAGCAGCGCCGCAGGGGACGAGCAGTACTTC.